This TCR beta chain is from a study of shared clonotypes between healthy human individuals. Study overall: The people who gave samples were a couple of women and a few men aged 18 to 49.

The method was immunoSEQ multiplex PCR; TCRdb's version includes in-frame clones alone and lacks a portion of them. This table has about 1 million clones, roughly 70% appearing once. CDR1 and CDR2 from the germline V gene are SGHTS and YDEGEE. J was trimmed by 5 bases and V by 0 bases; bases with no gene match: 5. The CDR3 is 15 amino acids. This clone appeared a single time. Sequencing was carried out using memory CD4+ T cells sorted from blood. Subset of the sample: CD45RA-negative fraction. The chain is built from TRBV5-8 and TRBJ2-3, with 8 bases matching TRBD2. This receptor was identified in a man between 18 and 29 years old in good health. CDR3 DNA: TGTGCCAGCAGCTTGGGCGGGAGGATTCAAGATACGCAGTATTTT. Amino acid sequence: CASSLGGRIQDTQYF.